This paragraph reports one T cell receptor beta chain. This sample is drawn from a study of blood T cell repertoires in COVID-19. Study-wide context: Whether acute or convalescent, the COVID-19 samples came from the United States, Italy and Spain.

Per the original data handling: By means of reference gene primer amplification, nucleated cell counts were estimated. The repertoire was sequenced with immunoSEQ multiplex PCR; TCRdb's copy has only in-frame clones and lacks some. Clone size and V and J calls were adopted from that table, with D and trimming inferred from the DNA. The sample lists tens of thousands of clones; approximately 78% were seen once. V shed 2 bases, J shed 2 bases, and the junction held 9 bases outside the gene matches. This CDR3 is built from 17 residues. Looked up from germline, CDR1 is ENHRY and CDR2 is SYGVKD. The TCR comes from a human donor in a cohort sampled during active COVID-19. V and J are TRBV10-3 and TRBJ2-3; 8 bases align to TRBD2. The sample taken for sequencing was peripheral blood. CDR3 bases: TGTGCCATCAGTGAGCCTCGGGGTAGCGGGGTCACAGATACGCAGTATTTT. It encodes CAISEPRGSGVTDTQYF.